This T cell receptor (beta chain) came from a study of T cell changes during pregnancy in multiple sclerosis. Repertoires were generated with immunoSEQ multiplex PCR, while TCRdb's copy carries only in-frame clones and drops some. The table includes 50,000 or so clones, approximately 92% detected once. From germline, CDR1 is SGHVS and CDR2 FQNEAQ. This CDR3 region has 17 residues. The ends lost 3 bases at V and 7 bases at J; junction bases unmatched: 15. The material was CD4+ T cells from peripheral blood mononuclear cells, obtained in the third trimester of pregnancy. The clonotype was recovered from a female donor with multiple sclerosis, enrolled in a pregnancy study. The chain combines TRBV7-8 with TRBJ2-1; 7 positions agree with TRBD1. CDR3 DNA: TGTGCCAGCAGCTTTGAGGCTGTCCGGGACAGTGGGAATGAGCAGTTCTTC. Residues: CASSFEAVRDSGNEQFF.